The entry below describes one T cell receptor (beta chain). Antigen: not known. Time point meaning: patch test 3, about 24 weeks after DPC sensitization. The treatment: therapeutic diphenylcyclopropenone sensitization with weekly scalp DPC. This CDR3 region has 14 residues. V was trimmed by 2 bases and J by 5 bases, leaving 9 bases between them. The data derive from a study of human T cells and chemical hapten exposure. About the study: Chiefly female patients presented with alopecia areata, totalis or universalis.

Study conclusions and caveats: Compared with pre-sensitization or healthy control sets, expanded TCRs clustered more.

TCRdb recomputed calls from the RACE reads with MiXCR, one row per CDR3 protein. In the table there are 95,000 to 150,000 distinct CDR3 sequences, about 11% of which are singletons. This TCR derives from a woman aged 45-65 years with alopecia areata. Some clones in this sample may be carry-over from other donors' samples. V usage is TRBV12-3 or TRBV12-4 and J usage is TRBJ2-2; D remains unclear. The source material was whole blood, sampled in connection with sensitization to the hapten diphenylcyclopropenone (DPC). The CDR3 DNA is TGTGCCAGCAGTTTAAGGGATGGGACCGGGGAGCTGTTTTTT. This encodes CASSLRDGTGELFF.